The 8 T cell receptor beta chains given below trace back to one sample, sequenced in a study of control samples from healthy donors and cancer patients. The assay was immunoSEQ multiplex PCR, and TCRdb's table has in-frame clones only and misses some. The data hold hundreds of thousands of clones, with 80% to 95% observed a single time. The source material was PBMCs. Source of these receptors: a man aged 35 to 55 with head and neck cancer.

The genes are TRBV7-2 and TRBJ2-1, with a possible D match to TRBD1 (6 bases). Trimming cost V 1 base and J 6 bases, with 22 bases left between them. Germline-derived CDR1 and CDR2 are SGHTA and FQGNSA. CDR3 length: 18 amino acids. The CDR3 is CASSLDLGWGLRSNEQFF. The CDR3 nucleotides are TGTGCCAGCAGCTTAGATCTCGGGTGGGGGCTGCGGTCCAATGAGCAGTTCTTC.

The rearrangement links TRBV6-1 to TRBJ1-1; the D gene is possibly TRBD1 (5 bases). There are 15 residues in the CDR3. Germline CDR1 MNHNS, CDR2 SASEGT. Trimming removed 3 bases from V and 1 base from J, with 12 bases in between. DNA for the CDR3: TGTGCCAGCAGTGACGGTCGGGGGAGGAACACTGAAGCTTTCTTT. Protein product: CASSDGRGRNTEAFF.

This chain connects TRBV13 to TRBJ1-2, with 7 bases matching TRBD1. Trimming took 4 bases from V and 4 from J; bases not matched to a gene: 6. In germline, CDR1 is PRHDT, CDR2 FYEKMQ (reference sequence). This CDR3 spans 14 amino acids. The CDR3 spells CASSSGQRTYGYTF. For the CDR3, the DNA is TGTGCCAGCAGCTCGGGACAGCGGACCTATGGCTACACCTTC.

The gene calls are TRBV7-6 and TRBJ2-6; 8 positions match TRBD1. V lost 5 bases, J lost 3 bases, and 9 bases stayed unmatched. CDR1 SGHVS and CDR2 FNYEAQ come from the germline V gene. The CDR3 loop spans 17 amino acids. The CDR3 loop reads CASSPTWTGFGANVLTF. DNA for the CDR3: TGTGCCAGCAGCCCGACGTGGACAGGGTTTGGGGCCAACGTCCTGACTTTC.

This chain links TRBV28 with TRBJ1-5; D may be TRBD1 (6 bases). V lost 4 bases to trimming and J lost 7 bases, with 14 bases between them. Germline V CDR1 and CDR2: MDHEN, SYDVKM. The CDR3 is 14 amino acids. CDR3 loop: CASSSTGPTQPQHF. Here the CDR3 DNA reads TGTGCCAGCAGTTCAACAGGGCCGACCCAGCCCCAGCATTTT.

The chain links TRBV29-1 to TRBJ1-5; D is uncertain. V lost 4 bases and J 5 bases, leaving 9 bases between the germline ends. The CDR3 sequence is 12 residues long. Germline V CDR1 and CDR2: SQVTM, ANQGSEA. CDR3 nucleotides: TGCAGCGTTGGAAATCTGGATCAGCCCCAGCATTTT. It yields the protein CSVGNLDQPQHF.

A note on this clone: Other DNA sequences in this sample translate to the same CDR3. The chain carries TRBV20-1 and TRBJ1-1; no clear D. This CDR3 has 13 amino acids. Germline V CDR1 and CDR2: DFQATT, SNEGSKA (reference sequence). V shed 3 bases and J shed 3 bases, with 11 bases lying between them. CDR3 sequence (DNA): TGCAGTGCTAGTTGGGCTGGGGACACTGAAGCTTTCTTT. It is translated as CSASWAGDTEAFF.

J is TRBJ1-6 and V is TRBV7-9; D might be TRBD1 (5 bases). Between the trimmed V and J ends, which lost 4 bases and 0 bases, there was a span of 16 bases. In germline, CDR1 is SEHNR, CDR2 FQNEAQ (reference sequence). The CDR3 has 18 amino acids. CDR3 coding DNA: TGTGCCAGCAGCTCCCCCGGGACCGCGAGCTCCTATAATTCACCCCTCCACTTT. Protein: CASSSPGTASSYNSPLHF.